A selection of T cell receptor beta chains follows, all from one sample in a study of identical twins. TCRdb re-analysed the 5' RACE reads in MiXCR, keeping a single row per CDR3 protein. The profile shows 400,000 to 550,000 distinct CDR3 sequences, more than 13% of them singletons. These same records also appear under a second study, on yellow fever vaccine responses in identical twins.

Sequenced input: CD4+ T cells sorted from blood. The receptors here all came from a woman aged 18-29 years in good health. Both conserved end residues are part of each CDR3. The D gene is left open where the match is weak. Size is stated for part of the rows, as once, few or many counts, or as a class when the clone is expanded.

j_gene: TRBJ2-7
abundance: -
v_gene: TRBV28
d_gene: TRBD1
CDR3nt: TGTGCCAGCATCCCACAGGGGAGCTCCTACGAGCAGTACTTC
CDR3aa: CASIPQGSSYEQYF

j_gene: TRBJ2-1
abundance: -
v_gene: TRBV7-9
d_gene: TRBD1
CDR3nt: TGTGCCAGCAGCAGGACAGGTTCAGAGACCGATGAGCAGTTCTTC
CDR3aa: CASSRTGSETDEQFF

j_gene: TRBJ2-2
abundance: -
v_gene: TRBV20-1
d_gene: TRBD2
CDR3nt: TGCAGTGCTAGAGATGGTAGCGGGGACACCGGGGAGCTGTTTTTT
CDR3aa: CSARDGSGDTGELFF

j_gene: TRBJ2-2
abundance: few
v_gene: TRBV12-5
d_gene: -
CDR3nt: TGTGCTAGTGGCACCGGACAGAAGAATAAAGTAACGAACACCGGGGAGCTGTTTTTT
CDR3aa: CASGTGQKNKVTNTGELFF

j_gene: TRBJ1-1
abundance: few
v_gene: TRBV28
d_gene: TRBD1
CDR3nt: TGTGCCAGCCTAACGGGGACAGTGAACACTGAAGCTTTCTTT
CDR3aa: CASLTGTVNTEAFF

j_gene: TRBJ2-6
abundance: few
v_gene: TRBV5-1
d_gene: -
CDR3nt: TGCGCCAGCAGCTTCGGTGGGGCCAACGTCCTGACTTTC
CDR3aa: CASSFGGANVLTF

j_gene: TRBJ2-6
abundance: many
v_gene: TRBV29-1
d_gene: -
CDR3nt: TGCAGCGTTGATTCCGGGTTCGGTGGGGCCAACGTCCTGACTTTC
CDR3aa: CSVDSGFGGANVLTF

j_gene: TRBJ2-2
abundance: -
v_gene: TRBV6-5
d_gene: TRBD1
CDR3nt: TGTGCCAGCAGTTCCGGACAGGGCGACACCGGGGAGCTGTTTTTT
CDR3aa: CASSSGQGDTGELFF

j_gene: TRBJ2-7
abundance: -
v_gene: TRBV20-1
d_gene: -
CDR3nt: TGCAGTGCTACAAACCCAGGGACCTACGAGCAGTACTTC
CDR3aa: CSATNPGTYEQYF

j_gene: TRBJ1-4
abundance: -
v_gene: TRBV29-1
d_gene: TRBD1
CDR3nt: TGCAGCGTGACAGGGGGAAATGAAAAACTGTTTTTT
CDR3aa: CSVTGGNEKLFF

j_gene: TRBJ1-1
abundance: few
v_gene: TRBV7-8
d_gene: TRBD1
CDR3nt: TGTGCCAGCAGCTTAGTCAGGGGGCGAAGGAACACTGAAGCTTTCTTT
CDR3aa: CASSLVRGRRNTEAFF

j_gene: TRBJ2-5
abundance: -
v_gene: TRBV18
d_gene: -
CDR3nt: TGTGCCAGCTCACCACCCCAGGGTTTGACCCAGTACTTC
CDR3aa: CASSPPQGLTQYF

j_gene: TRBJ2-3
abundance: few
v_gene: TRBV5-1
d_gene: -
CDR3nt: TGCGCCAGCAGCTTGGGACCAGAATTCACAGATACGCAGTATTTT
CDR3aa: CASSLGPEFTDTQYF

j_gene: TRBJ2-2
abundance: many
v_gene: TRBV7-2
d_gene: -
CDR3nt: TGTGCCAGCAGCTTACCGGCAGCCGGGGAGCTGTTTTTT
CDR3aa: CASSLPAAGELFF

j_gene: TRBJ2-1
abundance: -
v_gene: TRBV29-1
d_gene: TRBD1
CDR3nt: TGCAGCGTTGGGGGCACAGGGGCGAGTTACAATGAGCAGTTCTTC
CDR3aa: CSVGGTGASYNEQFF

j_gene: TRBJ2-5
abundance: few
v_gene: TRBV25-1
d_gene: -
CDR3nt: TGTGCCAGCAGTGAACTATCTGCATCTGGCCAGTACTTC
CDR3aa: CASSELSASGQYF

j_gene: TRBJ2-7
abundance: -
v_gene: TRBV6-1
d_gene: TRBD2
CDR3nt: TGTGCCAGCAGATTTCTAGCGGGTCTCTACGAGCAGTACTTC
CDR3aa: CASRFLAGLYEQYF

j_gene: TRBJ2-7
abundance: few
v_gene: TRBV6-2/TRBV6-3
d_gene: TRBD2
CDR3nt: TGTGCCAGCATCAGGGGACTAGCTGGCGAGCAGTACTTC
CDR3aa: CASIRGLAGEQYF

j_gene: TRBJ2-7
abundance: few
v_gene: TRBV29-1
d_gene: TRBD2
CDR3nt: TGCAGCGTTGTGGGGACTAGCCACGAGCAGTACTTC
CDR3aa: CSVVGTSHEQYF

j_gene: TRBJ1-5
abundance: many
v_gene: TRBV12-3/TRBV12-4
d_gene: TRBD1
CDR3nt: TGTGCCAGCACCACACCCCCCTGGACAGGGGATAATCAGCCCCAGCATTTT
CDR3aa: CASTTPPWTGDNQPQHF

j_gene: TRBJ2-5
abundance: -
v_gene: TRBV14
d_gene: -
CDR3nt: TGTGCCAGCAGCCATAATATTCCTGGACAGTGGAAAAGTTATAAAGAGACCCAGTACTTC
CDR3aa: CASSHNIPGQWKSYKETQYF

j_gene: TRBJ2-1
abundance: few
v_gene: TRBV10-3
d_gene: TRBD2
CDR3nt: TGTGCCATCCTCGGGACTAGCGGGGCGACCAATGAGCAGTTCTTC
CDR3aa: CAILGTSGATNEQFF

j_gene: TRBJ1-1
abundance: -
v_gene: TRBV24-1
d_gene: -
CDR3nt: TGTGCCACCAGTGAATTCGCAGGGTGGACTGAAGCTTTCTTT
CDR3aa: CATSEFAGWTEAFF

j_gene: TRBJ2-7
abundance: -
v_gene: TRBV18
d_gene: -
CDR3nt: TGTGCCAGCTCACCACCGGGGGTTTCAGGGGCGTACGAGCAGTACTTC
CDR3aa: CASSPPGVSGAYEQYF

j_gene: TRBJ2-5
abundance: -
v_gene: TRBV20-1
d_gene: -
CDR3nt: TGCAGTGCTGCGCCTGGGACAACCTCTGAAGAGACCCAGTACTTC
CDR3aa: CSAAPGTTSEETQYF

j_gene: TRBJ1-1
abundance: many
v_gene: TRBV29-1
d_gene: -
CDR3nt: TGCAGCGTTAGCTCACAGGGCCCTTACACTGAAGCTTTCTTT
CDR3aa: CSVSSQGPYTEAFF

j_gene: TRBJ2-6
abundance: -
v_gene: TRBV5-1
d_gene: -
CDR3nt: TGCGCCAGCAGCTTGGAGGATGCCGGGGCCAACGTCCTGACTTTC
CDR3aa: CASSLEDAGANVLTF

j_gene: TRBJ2-2
abundance: -
v_gene: TRBV12-3/TRBV12-4
d_gene: TRBD2
CDR3nt: TGTGCCAGCAGTTTTGGGGGGGCCGGGGAGCTGTTTTTT
CDR3aa: CASSFGGAGELFF

j_gene: TRBJ1-1
abundance: few
v_gene: TRBV20-1
d_gene: -
CDR3nt: TGCAGTGCTAGTAGCGGGGGATCCACTGAAGCTTTCTTT
CDR3aa: CSASSGGSTEAFF

j_gene: TRBJ2-2
abundance: -
v_gene: TRBV3-1
d_gene: -
CDR3nt: TGTGCCAGCAGCCTATGGGACTTGTCAACCGGGGAGCTGTTTTTT
CDR3aa: CASSLWDLSTGELFF

j_gene: TRBJ2-5
abundance: few
v_gene: TRBV20-1
d_gene: TRBD2
CDR3nt: TGCAGTGCTAGGGTGGCTAGCGGGAGTAAAGAGACCCAGTACTTC
CDR3aa: CSARVASGSKETQYF

j_gene: TRBJ1-1
abundance: few
v_gene: TRBV10-3
d_gene: -
CDR3nt: TGTGCCATCAGTGACAACACTGAAGCTTTCTTT
CDR3aa: CAISDNTEAFF

j_gene: TRBJ1-2
abundance: -
v_gene: TRBV7-3
d_gene: TRBD1
CDR3nt: TGTGCCAGCAGCTTAAGTGGCCTTGTAGGAGGGGGCGGCTACACCTTC
CDR3aa: CASSLSGLVGGGGYTF

j_gene: TRBJ2-2
abundance: -
v_gene: TRBV12-3/TRBV12-4
d_gene: TRBD2
CDR3nt: TGTGCCAGCAGTTCCCTAGCGGGGGGATACACCGGGGAGCTGTTTTTT
CDR3aa: CASSSLAGGYTGELFF

j_gene: TRBJ1-1
abundance: -
v_gene: TRBV27
d_gene: TRBD1
CDR3nt: TGTGCCAACATCTCGGACAGGCCAGGACAGGAGAACACTGAAGCTTTCTTT
CDR3aa: CANISDRPGQENTEAFF

j_gene: TRBJ1-5
abundance: -
v_gene: TRBV28
d_gene: TRBD1
CDR3nt: TGTGCCAGCAGTACTGGGACAGGGGGCGGGCAGCCCCAGCATTTT
CDR3aa: CASSTGTGGGQPQHF

j_gene: TRBJ1-5
abundance: few
v_gene: TRBV5-5
d_gene: -
CDR3nt: TGTGCCAGCAGCTTAAACAGCCTCAATCAGCCCCAGCATTTT
CDR3aa: CASSLNSLNQPQHF

j_gene: TRBJ2-1
abundance: -
v_gene: TRBV5-6
d_gene: TRBD1
CDR3nt: TGTGCCAGCAGCTTGGATCAGGGGGCATACAATGAGCAGTTCTTC
CDR3aa: CASSLDQGAYNEQFF

j_gene: TRBJ2-3
abundance: -
v_gene: TRBV11-2
d_gene: -
CDR3nt: TGTGCCAGCAGCGCACAGAGGGTTAACACAGATACGCAGTATTTT
CDR3aa: CASSAQRVNTDTQYF

j_gene: TRBJ2-5
abundance: -
v_gene: TRBV15
d_gene: -
CDR3nt: TGTGCCACCAGCAGAGCGACAGTCGAAGAGACCCAGTACTTC
CDR3aa: CATSRATVEETQYF

j_gene: TRBJ2-7
abundance: -
v_gene: TRBV4-2
d_gene: -
CDR3nt: TGTGCCAGCAGCCAAAGGCCGGGCAGCCCCTACGAGCAGTACTTC
CDR3aa: CASSQRPGSPYEQYF

j_gene: TRBJ2-2
abundance: few
v_gene: TRBV27
d_gene: TRBD2
CDR3nt: TGTGCCAGCAGTTTTCTGTCTAGCGGAGGGGAGCTGTTTTTT
CDR3aa: CASSFLSSGGELFF

j_gene: TRBJ2-5
abundance: many
v_gene: TRBV10-1
d_gene: -
CDR3nt: TGCGCCAGCAGTGATCCGGGGCGAGAGACCCAGTACTTC
CDR3aa: CASSDPGRETQYF

j_gene: TRBJ2-1
abundance: -
v_gene: TRBV4-1
d_gene: -
CDR3nt: TGCGCCAGCAGCGTACGTACAGGGACGCGTGCTTTCTTC
CDR3aa: CASSVRTGTRAFF

j_gene: TRBJ2-7
abundance: -
v_gene: TRBV20-1
d_gene: -
CDR3nt: TGCAGTGCTCGACTCGAGGGTGGGAGGCTTTCCTACGAGCAGTACTTC
CDR3aa: CSARLEGGRLSYEQYF

j_gene: TRBJ2-3
abundance: few
v_gene: TRBV10-1
d_gene: -
CDR3nt: TGCGCCAGCAGTGAATCGGGACAAACTTCAGATACGCAGTATTTT
CDR3aa: CASSESGQTSDTQYF

j_gene: TRBJ2-1
abundance: few
v_gene: TRBV7-2
d_gene: -
CDR3nt: TGTGCCAGCAGCTCCATTCTACCGAATGAGCAGTTCTTC
CDR3aa: CASSSILPNEQFF

j_gene: TRBJ2-3
abundance: -
v_gene: TRBV7-9
d_gene: -
CDR3nt: TGTGCCAGCAGCGATGGACATCTCTCCACAGATACGCAGTATTTT
CDR3aa: CASSDGHLSTDTQYF

j_gene: TRBJ2-1
abundance: many
v_gene: TRBV16
d_gene: -
CDR3nt: TGTGCCAGCAGCCAATCAGCAGGTCTCGTCAATGAGCAGTTCTTC
CDR3aa: CASSQSAGLVNEQFF

j_gene: TRBJ1-6
abundance: many
v_gene: TRBV15
d_gene: -
CDR3nt: TGTGCCACCAGCAGAGATGAGGGCAAGACAGCCCTCCACTTT
CDR3aa: CATSRDEGKTALHF